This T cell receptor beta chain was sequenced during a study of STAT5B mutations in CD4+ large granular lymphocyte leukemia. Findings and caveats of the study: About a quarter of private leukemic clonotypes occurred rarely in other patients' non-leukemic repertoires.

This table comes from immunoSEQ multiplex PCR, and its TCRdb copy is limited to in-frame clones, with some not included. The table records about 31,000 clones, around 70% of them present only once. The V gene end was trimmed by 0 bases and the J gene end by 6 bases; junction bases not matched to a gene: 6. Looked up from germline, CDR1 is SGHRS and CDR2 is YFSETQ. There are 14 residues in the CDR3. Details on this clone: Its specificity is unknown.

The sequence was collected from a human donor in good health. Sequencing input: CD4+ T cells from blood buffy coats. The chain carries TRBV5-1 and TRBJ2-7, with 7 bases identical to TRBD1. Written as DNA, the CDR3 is TGCGCCAGCAGCTTGGGACGACAGGGCTCCGAGCAGTACTTC. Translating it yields CASSLGRQGSEQYF.